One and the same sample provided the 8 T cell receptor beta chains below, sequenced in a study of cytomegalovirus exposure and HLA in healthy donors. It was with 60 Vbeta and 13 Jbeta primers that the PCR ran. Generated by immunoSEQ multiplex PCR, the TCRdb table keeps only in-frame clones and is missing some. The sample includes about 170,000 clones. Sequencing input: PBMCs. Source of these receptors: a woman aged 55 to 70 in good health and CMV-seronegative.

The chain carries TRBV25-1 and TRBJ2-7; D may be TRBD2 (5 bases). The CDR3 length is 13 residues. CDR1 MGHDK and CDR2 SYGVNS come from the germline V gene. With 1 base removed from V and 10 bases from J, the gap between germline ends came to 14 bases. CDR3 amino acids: CASSEFGRRGQYF. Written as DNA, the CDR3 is TGTGCCAGCAGTGAATTTGGGAGAAGAGGTCAGTACTTC.

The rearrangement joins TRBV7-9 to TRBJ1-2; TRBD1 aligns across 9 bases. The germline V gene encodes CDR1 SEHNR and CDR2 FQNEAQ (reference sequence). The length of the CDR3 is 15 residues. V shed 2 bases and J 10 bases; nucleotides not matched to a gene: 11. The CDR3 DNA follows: TGTGCCAGCAGCTTATACACCGGGACAGGGATATTCTACACCTTC. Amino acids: CASSLYTGTGIFYTF.

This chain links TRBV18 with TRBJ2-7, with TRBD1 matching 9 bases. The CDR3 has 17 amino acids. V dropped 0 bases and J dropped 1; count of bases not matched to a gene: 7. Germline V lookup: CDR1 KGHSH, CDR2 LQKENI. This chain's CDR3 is CASSPPGTGRGSYEQYF. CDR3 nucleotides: TGTGCCAGCTCACCACCCGGGACAGGGAGGGGGTCCTACGAGCAGTACTTC.

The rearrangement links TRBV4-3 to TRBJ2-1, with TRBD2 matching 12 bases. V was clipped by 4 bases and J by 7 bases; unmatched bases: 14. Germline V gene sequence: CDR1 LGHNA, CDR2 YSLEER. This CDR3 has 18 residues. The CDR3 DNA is TGCGCCAGCAGCCGTACTCTCGGACTAGCGGGGTATATAAATGAGCAGTTCTTC. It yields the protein CASSRTLGLAGYINEQFF.

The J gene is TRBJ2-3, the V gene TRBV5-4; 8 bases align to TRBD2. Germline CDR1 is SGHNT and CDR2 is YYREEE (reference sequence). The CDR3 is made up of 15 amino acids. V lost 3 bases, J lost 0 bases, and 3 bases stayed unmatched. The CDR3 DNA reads TGTGCCAGCAGCTCCCAGCGGGGGAGCACAGATACGCAGTATTTT. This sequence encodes CASSSQRGSTDTQYF.

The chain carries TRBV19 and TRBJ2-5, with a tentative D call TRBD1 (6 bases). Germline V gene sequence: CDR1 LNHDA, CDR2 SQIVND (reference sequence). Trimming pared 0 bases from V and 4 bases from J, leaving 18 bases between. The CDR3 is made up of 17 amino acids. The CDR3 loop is CASSIDPGSKGGETQYF. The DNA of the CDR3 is TGTGCCAGTAGTATAGACCCGGGTTCTAAAGGGGGAGAGACCCAGTACTTC. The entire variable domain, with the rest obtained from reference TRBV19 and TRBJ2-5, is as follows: DGGITQSPKYLFRKEGQNVTLSCEQNLNHDAMYWYRQDPGQGLRLIYYSQIVNDFQKGDIAEGYSVSREKKESFPLTVTSAQKNPTAFYLCASSIDPGSKGGETQYFGPGTRLLVL.

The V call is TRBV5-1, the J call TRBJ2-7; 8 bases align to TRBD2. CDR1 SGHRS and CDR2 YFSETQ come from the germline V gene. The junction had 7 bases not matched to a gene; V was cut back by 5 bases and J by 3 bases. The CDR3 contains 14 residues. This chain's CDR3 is CASSAGRGGYEQYF. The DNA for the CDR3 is TGCGCCAGCAGTGCCGGGAGGGGTGGCTACGAGCAGTACTTC.

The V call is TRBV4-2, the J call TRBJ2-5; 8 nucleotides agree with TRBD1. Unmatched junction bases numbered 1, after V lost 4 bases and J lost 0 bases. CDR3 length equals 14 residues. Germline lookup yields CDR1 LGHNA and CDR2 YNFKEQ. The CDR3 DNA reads TGTGCCAGCAGCCGGGGACAGGACCAAGAGACCCAGTACTTC. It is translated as CASSRGQDQETQYF.